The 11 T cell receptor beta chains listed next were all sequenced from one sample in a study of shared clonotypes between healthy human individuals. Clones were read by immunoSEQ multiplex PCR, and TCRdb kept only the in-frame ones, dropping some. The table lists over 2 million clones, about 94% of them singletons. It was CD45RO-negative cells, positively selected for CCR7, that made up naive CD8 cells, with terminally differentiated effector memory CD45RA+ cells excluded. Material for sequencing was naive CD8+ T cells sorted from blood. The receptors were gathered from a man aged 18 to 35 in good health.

The CDR3 loop reads CASNSGATTGELFF. The CDR3 nucleotides are TGTGCCAGCAACTCAGGGGCAACCACCGGGGAGCTGTTTTTT. The chain combines TRBV6-5 with TRBJ2-2; possible D gene TRBD1, 6 bases. The CDR3 runs 14 residues. Germline assignment: CDR1 MNHEY and CDR2 SVGAGI. Trimming removed 7 bases from V and 4 bases from J, with 13 bases in between.

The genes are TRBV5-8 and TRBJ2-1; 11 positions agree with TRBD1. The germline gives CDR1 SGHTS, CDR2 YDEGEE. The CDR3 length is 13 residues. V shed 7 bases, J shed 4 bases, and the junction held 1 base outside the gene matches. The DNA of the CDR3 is TGTGCCAGCGGGACAGGGGGGTACAATGAGCAGTTCTTC. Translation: CASGTGGYNEQFF.

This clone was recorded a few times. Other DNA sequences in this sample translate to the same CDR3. Here the CDR3 reads CASSLTGELFF. The DNA of the CDR3 is TGTGCCAGTAGCCTCACCGGGGAGCTGTTTTTT. The gene calls are TRBV19 and TRBJ2-2; D remains ambiguous. This CDR3 spans 11 amino acids. Germline V gene lookup returns CDR1 LNHDA and CDR2 SQIVND (reference sequence). With 6 bases removed from V and 4 bases from J, the gap between germline ends came to 3 bases.

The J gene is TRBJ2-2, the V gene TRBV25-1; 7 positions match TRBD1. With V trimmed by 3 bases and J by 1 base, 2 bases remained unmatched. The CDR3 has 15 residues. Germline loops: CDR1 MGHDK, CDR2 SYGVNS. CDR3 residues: CASSDWDRNTGELFF. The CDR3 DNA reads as TGTGCCAGCAGTGACTGGGACAGGAACACCGGGGAGCTGTTTTTT.

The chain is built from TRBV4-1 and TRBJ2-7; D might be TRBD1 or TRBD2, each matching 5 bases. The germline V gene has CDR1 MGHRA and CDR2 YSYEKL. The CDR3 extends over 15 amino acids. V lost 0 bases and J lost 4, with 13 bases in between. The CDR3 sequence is CASSQDRGDGYEQYF. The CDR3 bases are TGCGCCAGCAGCCAAGATCGGGGCGACGGGTACGAGCAGTACTTC.

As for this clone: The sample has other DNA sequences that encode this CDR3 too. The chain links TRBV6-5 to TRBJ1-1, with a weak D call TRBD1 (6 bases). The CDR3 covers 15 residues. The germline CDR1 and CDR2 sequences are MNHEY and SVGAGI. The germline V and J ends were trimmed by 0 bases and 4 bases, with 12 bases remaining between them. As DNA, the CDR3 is TGTGCCAGCAGTTACTCGCGGGGGCTGAGCACTGAAGCTTTCTTT. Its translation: CASSYSRGLSTEAFF.

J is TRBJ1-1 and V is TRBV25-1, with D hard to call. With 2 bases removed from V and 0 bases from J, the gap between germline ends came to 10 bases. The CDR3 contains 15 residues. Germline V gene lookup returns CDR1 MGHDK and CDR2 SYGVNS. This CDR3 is CASSEGEGLNTEAFF. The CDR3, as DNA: TGTGCCAGCAGTGAAGGCGAAGGTTTGAACACTGAAGCTTTCTTT.

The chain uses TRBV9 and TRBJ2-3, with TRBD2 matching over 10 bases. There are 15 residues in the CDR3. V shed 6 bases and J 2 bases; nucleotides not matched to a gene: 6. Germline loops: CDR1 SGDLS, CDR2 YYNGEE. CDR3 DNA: TGTGCCAGCACCTCCGGACTAGCGGCCACAGATACGCAGTATTTT. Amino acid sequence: CASTSGLAATDTQYF. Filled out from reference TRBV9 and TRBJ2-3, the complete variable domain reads DSGVTQTPKHLITATGQRVTLRCSPRSGDLSVYWYQQSLDQGLQFLIQYYNGEERAKGNILERFSAQQFPDLHSELNLSSLELGDSALYFCASTSGLAATDTQYFGPGTRLTVL.

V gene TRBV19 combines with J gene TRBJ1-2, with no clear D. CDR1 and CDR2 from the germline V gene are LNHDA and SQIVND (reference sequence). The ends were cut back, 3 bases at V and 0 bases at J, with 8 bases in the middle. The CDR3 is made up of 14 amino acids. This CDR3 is CASSIQASNYGYTF. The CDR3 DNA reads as TGTGCCAGTAGTATCCAGGCCTCTAACTATGGCTACACCTTC.

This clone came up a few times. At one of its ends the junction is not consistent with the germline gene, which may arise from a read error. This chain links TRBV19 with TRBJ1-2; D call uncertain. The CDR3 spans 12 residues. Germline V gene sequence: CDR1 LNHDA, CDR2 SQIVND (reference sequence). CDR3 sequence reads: CATRRPNYGYTF. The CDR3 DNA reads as TGTGCCACTCGGAGGCCTAATTATGGCTACACCTTC. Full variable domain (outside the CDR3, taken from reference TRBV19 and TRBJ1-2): DGGITQSPKYLFRKEGQNVTLSCEQNLNHDAMYWYRQDPGQGLRLIYYSQIVNDFQKGDIAEGYSVSREKKESFPLTVTSAQKNPTAFYLCATRRPNYGYTFGSGTRLTVV.

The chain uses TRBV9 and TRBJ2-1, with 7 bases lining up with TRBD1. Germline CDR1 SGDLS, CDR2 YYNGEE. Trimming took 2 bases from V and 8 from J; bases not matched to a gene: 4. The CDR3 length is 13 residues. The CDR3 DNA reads TGTGCCAGCAGCGTCCAGGGGGTCGATGAGCAGTTCTTC. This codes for CASSVQGVDEQFF.